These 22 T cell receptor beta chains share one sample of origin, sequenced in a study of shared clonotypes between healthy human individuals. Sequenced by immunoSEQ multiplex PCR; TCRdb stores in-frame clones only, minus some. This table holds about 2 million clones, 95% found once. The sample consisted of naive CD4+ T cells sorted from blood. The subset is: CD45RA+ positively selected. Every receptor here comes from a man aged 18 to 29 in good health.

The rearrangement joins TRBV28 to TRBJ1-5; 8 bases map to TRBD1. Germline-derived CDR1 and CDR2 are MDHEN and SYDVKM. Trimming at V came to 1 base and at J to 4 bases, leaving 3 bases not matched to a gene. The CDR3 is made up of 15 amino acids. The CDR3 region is CASSLLDRENQPQHF. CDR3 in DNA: TGTGCCAGCAGTTTATTGGACAGGGAAAATCAGCCCCAGCATTTT.

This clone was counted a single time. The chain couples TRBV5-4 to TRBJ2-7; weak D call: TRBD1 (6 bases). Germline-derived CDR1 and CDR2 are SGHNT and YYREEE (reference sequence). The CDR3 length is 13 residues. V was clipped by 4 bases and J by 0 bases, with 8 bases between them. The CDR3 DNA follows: TGTGCCAGCAGCCGAGGGGGCTCCTACGAGCAGTACTTC. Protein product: CASSRGGSYEQYF.

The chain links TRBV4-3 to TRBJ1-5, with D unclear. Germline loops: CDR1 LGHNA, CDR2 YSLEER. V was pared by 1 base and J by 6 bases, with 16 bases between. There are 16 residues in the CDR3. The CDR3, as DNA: TGCGCCAGCAGCCAAGGGGTTTCGCGGTTCGGTCAGCCCCAGCATTTT. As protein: CASSQGVSRFGQPQHF.

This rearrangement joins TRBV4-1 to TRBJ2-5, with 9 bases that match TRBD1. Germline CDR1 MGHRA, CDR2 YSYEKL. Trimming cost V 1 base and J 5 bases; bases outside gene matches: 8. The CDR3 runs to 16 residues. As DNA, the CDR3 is TGCGCCAGCAGCCAAGGGGGACAGGGCATCGGGGAGACCCAGTACTTC. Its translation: CASSQGGQGIGETQYF.

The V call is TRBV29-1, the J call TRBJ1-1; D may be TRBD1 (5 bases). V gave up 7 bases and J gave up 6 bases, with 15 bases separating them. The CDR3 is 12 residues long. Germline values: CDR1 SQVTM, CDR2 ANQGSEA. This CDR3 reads CSGEAGKAEAFF. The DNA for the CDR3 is TGCAGCGGGGAGGCAGGGAAGGCTGAAGCTTTCTTT.

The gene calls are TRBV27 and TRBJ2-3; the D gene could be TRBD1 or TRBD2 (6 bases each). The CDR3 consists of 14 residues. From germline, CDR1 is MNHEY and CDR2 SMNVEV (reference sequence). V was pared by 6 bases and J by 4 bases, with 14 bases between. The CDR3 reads CASSLGGQSDTQYF. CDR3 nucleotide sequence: TGTGCCAGCAGCCTGGGGGGCCAGTCAGATACGCAGTATTTT.

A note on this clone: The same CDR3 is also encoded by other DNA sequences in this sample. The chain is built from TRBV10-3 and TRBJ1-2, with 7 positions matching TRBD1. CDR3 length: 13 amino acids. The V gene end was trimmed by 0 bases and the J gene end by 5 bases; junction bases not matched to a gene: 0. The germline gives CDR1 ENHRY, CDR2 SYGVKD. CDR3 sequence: CAISESQGYGYTF. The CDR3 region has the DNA TGTGCCATCAGTGAGTCACAGGGGTATGGCTACACCTTC.

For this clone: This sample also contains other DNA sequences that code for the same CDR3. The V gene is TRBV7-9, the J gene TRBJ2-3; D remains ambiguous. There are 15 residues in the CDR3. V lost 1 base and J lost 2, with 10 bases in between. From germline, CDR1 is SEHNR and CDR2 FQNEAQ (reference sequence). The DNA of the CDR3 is TGTGCCAGCAGCTTAGGCTTGGGGTCCACAGATACGCAGTATTTT. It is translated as CASSLGLGSTDTQYF.

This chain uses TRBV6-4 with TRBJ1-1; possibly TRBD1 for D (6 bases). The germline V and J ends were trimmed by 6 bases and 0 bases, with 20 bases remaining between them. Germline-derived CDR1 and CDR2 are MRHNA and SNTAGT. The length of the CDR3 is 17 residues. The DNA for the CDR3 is TGTGCCAGCAGACGAACAGGGAGTAACCTTTTGAACACTGAAGCTTTCTTT. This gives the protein CASRRTGSNLLNTEAFF.

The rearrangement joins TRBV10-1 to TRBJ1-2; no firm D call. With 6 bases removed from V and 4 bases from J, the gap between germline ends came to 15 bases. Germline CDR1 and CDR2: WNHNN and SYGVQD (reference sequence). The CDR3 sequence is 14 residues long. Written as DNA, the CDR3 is TGCGCCAGCAGAGCCCGTCCGGATCCCTATGGCTACACCTTC. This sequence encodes CASRARPDPYGYTF.

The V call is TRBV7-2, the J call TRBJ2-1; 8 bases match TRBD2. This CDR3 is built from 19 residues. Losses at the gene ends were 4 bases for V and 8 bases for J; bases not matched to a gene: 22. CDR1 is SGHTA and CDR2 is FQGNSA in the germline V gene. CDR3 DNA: TGTGCCAGCAGCTCCCCCGGACTAGCCTTTATAGGGACAAACGATGAGCAGTTCTTC. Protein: CASSSPGLAFIGTNDEQFF.

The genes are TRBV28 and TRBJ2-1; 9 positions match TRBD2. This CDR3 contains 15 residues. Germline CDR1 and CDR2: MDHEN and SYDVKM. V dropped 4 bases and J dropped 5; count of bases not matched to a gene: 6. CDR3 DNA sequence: TGTGCCAGCAGTTCTCCGGGACTAGCCAACAATGAGCAGTTCTTC. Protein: CASSSPGLANNEQFF.

The CDR3 loop is CASNSTGMSQYF. The CDR3 coding sequence is TGTGCCAGCAATTCGACAGGGATGTCCCAGTACTTC. The chain is built from TRBV6-1 and TRBJ2-5; TRBD1 matches at 7 bases. V shed 7 bases, J shed 9 bases, and the junction held 8 bases outside the gene matches. This CDR3 comprises 12 residues. The V gene's germline CDR1 is MNHNS and CDR2 SASEGT.

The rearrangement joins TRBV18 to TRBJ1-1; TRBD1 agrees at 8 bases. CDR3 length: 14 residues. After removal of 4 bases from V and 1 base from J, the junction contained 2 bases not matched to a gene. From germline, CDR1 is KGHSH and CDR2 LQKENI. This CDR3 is CASSRQGKNTEAFF. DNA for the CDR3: TGTGCCAGCTCACGACAGGGGAAGAACACTGAAGCTTTCTTT. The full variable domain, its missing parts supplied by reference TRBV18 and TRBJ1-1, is NAGVMQNPRHLVRRRGQEARLRCSPMKGHSHVYWYRQLPEEGLKFMVYLQKENIIDESGMPKERFSAEFPKEGPSILRIQQVVRGDSAAYFCASSRQGKNTEAFFGQGTRLTVV.

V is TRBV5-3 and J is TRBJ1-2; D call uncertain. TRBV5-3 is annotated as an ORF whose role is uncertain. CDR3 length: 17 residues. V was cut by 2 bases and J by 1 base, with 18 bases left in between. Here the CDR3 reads CARSFVQPILLNYGYTF. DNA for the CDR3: TGTGCCAGAAGCTTCGTACAGCCTATACTTCTTAACTATGGCTACACCTTC.

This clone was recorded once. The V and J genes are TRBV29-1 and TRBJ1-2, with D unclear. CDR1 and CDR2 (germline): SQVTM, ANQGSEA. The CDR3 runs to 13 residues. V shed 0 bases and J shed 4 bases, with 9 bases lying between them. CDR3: CSVEDGPGYGYTF. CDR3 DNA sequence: TGCAGCGTTGAAGATGGGCCAGGCTATGGCTACACCTTC.

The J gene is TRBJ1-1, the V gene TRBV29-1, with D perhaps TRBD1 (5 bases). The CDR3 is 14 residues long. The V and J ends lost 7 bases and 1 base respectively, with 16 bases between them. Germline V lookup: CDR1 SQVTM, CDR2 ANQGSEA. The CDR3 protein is CSAALKGRNTEAFF. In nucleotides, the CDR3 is TGCAGCGCGGCTCTTAAGGGACGGAACACTGAAGCTTTCTTT.

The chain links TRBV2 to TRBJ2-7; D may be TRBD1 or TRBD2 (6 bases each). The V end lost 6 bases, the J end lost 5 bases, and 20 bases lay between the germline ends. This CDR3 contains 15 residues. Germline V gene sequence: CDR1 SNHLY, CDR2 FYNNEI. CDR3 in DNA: TGTGCCAGCAGGGGGACCCGCCTAGGGGGGAACGAGCAGTACTTC. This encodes CASRGTRLGGNEQYF.

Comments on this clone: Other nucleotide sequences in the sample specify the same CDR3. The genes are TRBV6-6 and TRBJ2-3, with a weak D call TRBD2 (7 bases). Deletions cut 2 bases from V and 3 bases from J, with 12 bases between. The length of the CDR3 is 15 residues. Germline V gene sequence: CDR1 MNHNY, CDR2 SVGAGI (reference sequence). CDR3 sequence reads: CASSYGRGGTDTQYF. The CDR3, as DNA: TGTGCCAGCAGTTACGGGAGGGGGGGGACAGATACGCAGTATTTT.

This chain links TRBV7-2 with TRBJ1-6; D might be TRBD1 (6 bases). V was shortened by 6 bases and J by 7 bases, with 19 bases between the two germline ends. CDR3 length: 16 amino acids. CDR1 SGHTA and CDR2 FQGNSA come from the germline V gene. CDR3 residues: CASRPTGGRDNSPLHF. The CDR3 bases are TGTGCCAGCAGACCGACCGGGGGGCGGGACAATTCACCCCTCCACTTT.

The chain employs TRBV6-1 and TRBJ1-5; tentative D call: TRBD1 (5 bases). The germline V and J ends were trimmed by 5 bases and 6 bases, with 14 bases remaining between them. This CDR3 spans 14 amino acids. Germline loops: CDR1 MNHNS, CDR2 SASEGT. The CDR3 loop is CASSQQVLIQPQHF. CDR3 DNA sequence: TGTGCCAGCAGTCAACAGGTTCTCATTCAGCCCCAGCATTTT.

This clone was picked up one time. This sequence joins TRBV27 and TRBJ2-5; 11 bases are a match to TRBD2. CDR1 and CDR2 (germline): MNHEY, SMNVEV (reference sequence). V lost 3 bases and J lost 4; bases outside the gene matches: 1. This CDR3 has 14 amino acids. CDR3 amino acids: CASSFTSGGETQYF. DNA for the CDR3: TGTGCCAGCAGTTTCACTAGCGGGGGAGAGACCCAGTACTTC.